This section outlines one T cell receptor beta chain sequence together with its context. As the library was built, unique molecular identifiers were attached to individual cDNA molecules. TCRdb re-derived calls from the RACE reads in MiXCR, one entry per CDR3 protein. The sample records fewer than 200,000 distinct CDR3 sequences, 25% to 30% being singletons. This sample's time point: patch test 3, about 24 weeks after DPC sensitization. This sample's treatment: therapeutic diphenylcyclopropenone sensitization with weekly scalp DPC. This sample was taken from a study of human T cells and chemical hapten exposure. Germline CDR1 and CDR2: SGHRS and YFSETQ. V was shortened by 4 bases and J by 4 bases, with 11 bases between the two germline ends. CDR3 length: 13 amino acids.

The TCR originated in a woman aged 18-29 years with alopecia areata. Some clones in this sample may be carry-over from other donors' samples. The starting material was whole blood, obtained in connection with sensitization to the hapten diphenylcyclopropenone (DPC). The chain uses TRBV5-1 and TRBJ2-5; no firm D call. CDR3 nucleotides: TGCGCCAGCAGCACACCGGAAGCAGAGACCCAGTACTTC. Its translation: CASSTPEAETQYF.